Shown below are 27 T cell receptor beta chains from a single sample sequenced in a study of T cells in Graves' hyperthyroidism and ophthalmopathy. Amplification of TCR beta CDR3 regions used RNA as the template. In the first-round RT-PCR of the TCR CDR3, the HTBI primer set was used. Each CDR3 protein gets one entry after TCRdb re-called the multiplex PCR reads with MiXCR. The sample includes about 640,000 distinct CDR3 sequences, around 20% of them seen just once. Sequencing used blood. The receptors come from a young man with Graves' ophthalmopathy.

Concerning this clonotype: This could be a read error, since a much larger clone is one nucleotide away. The chain joins TRBV11-3 to TRBJ2-7; D is unclear. Looked up from germline, CDR1 is SGHNT and CDR2 is YENEEA. The CDR3 extends over 11 amino acids. V gave up 8 bases and J gave up 7 bases, with 12 bases separating them. The CDR3 loop is CASDIGPEQYF. The CDR3 DNA reads as TGTGCCAGCGACATAGGGCCGGAGCAGTACTTC.

This clonotype appeared a few times. The V and J genes are TRBV12-3 or TRBV12-4 and TRBJ2-5; D not certain. The CDR3 has 15 amino acids. The germline V and J ends were trimmed by 3 bases and 5 bases, with 16 bases remaining between them. The CDR3: CASSFQESSWETQYF. The DNA of the CDR3 is TGTGCCAGCAGTTTCCAGGAGTCCTCGTGGGAGACCCAGTACTTC.

The chain is built from TRBV7-9 and TRBJ2-7; D perhaps matches TRBD1 (5 bases). Germline V gene data show CDR1 as SEHNR and CDR2 as FQNEAQ (reference sequence). The CDR3 totals 14 residues. Trimming removed 3 bases from V and 5 bases from J, with 14 bases in between. CDR3 nucleotides: TGTGCCAGCAGCTTTATGGCAGGGATGAACGAGCAGTACTTC. Translation gives CASSFMAGMNEQYF.

V and J are TRBV29-1 and TRBJ2-3; D is perhaps TRBD2 (5 bases). The CDR3 extends over 13 amino acids. The germline V gene encodes CDR1 SQVTM and CDR2 ANQGSEA. V lost 0 bases, J lost 3 bases, and 7 bases lay in between. CDR3 region: CSVEDPGTDTQYF. In DNA form, the CDR3 reads TGCAGCGTTGAAGATCCGGGAACAGATACGCAGTATTTT.

This clonotype appeared a few times. V usage is TRBV10-1 and J usage is TRBJ2-7; the D gene is possibly TRBD2 (6 bases). Germline V gene lookup returns CDR1 WNHNN and CDR2 SYGVQD (reference sequence). CDR3 length: 12 residues. V dropped 9 bases and J dropped 2 bases, with 11 bases sitting between them. CDR3 sequence: CASRGIAYEQYF. CDR3 bases: TGCGCCAGTCGGGGGATCGCCTACGAGCAGTACTTC.

This clonotype was seen only a few times. V usage is TRBV2 and J usage is TRBJ2-3, with 7 bases lining up with TRBD1. CDR1 SNHLY and CDR2 FYNNEI come from the germline V gene. The CDR3 runs 14 residues. Trimming removed 7 bases from V and 3 bases from J; junction bases left unmatched: 7. The CDR3 nucleotides read TGTGCCAGCACCCGACAGGGTTTAACAGATACGCAGTATTTT. This translates into CASTRQGLTDTQYF.

The chain combines TRBV19 with TRBJ2-1; a weak D match, TRBD2 (5 bases). Between the trimmed V and J ends, which lost 2 bases and 4 bases, there was a span of 12 bases. The germline gives CDR1 LNHDA, CDR2 SQIVND (reference sequence). CDR3 length: 15 amino acids. The CDR3 sequence: CASSIQTDFYNEQFF. CDR3 nucleotide sequence: TGTGCCAGTAGTATACAAACGGACTTTTACAATGAGCAGTTCTTC. Combining the CDR3 with reference TRBV19 and TRBJ2-1 gives the whole variable domain DGGITQSPKYLFRKEGQNVTLSCEQNLNHDAMYWYRQDPGQGLRLIYYSQIVNDFQKGDIAEGYSVSREKKESFPLTVTSAQKNPTAFYLCASSIQTDFYNEQFFGPGTRLTVL.

The V gene is TRBV5-1, the J gene TRBJ2-5, with D unclear. CDR3 length: 16 residues. The germline V and J ends were trimmed by 4 bases and 2 bases, with 18 bases remaining between them. The germline gives CDR1 SGHRS, CDR2 YFSETQ. CDR3: CASSQAPWALQETQYF. As DNA, the CDR3 is TGCGCCAGCAGCCAAGCACCTTGGGCTCTTCAAGAGACCCAGTACTTC. Drawing the rest from reference TRBV5-1 and TRBJ2-5, the complete variable domain is KAGVTQTPRYLIKTRGQQVTLSCSPISGHRSVSWYQQTPGQGLQFLFEYFSETQRNKGNFPGRFSGRQFSNSRSEMNVSTLELGDSALYLCASSQAPWALQETQYFGPGTRLLVL.

V is TRBV10-2 and J is TRBJ1-3; possibly TRBD1 for D (5 bases). Trimming pared 0 bases from V and 7 bases from J, leaving 13 bases between. Per germline, CDR1 WSHSY and CDR2 SAAADI. This CDR3 is built from 15 residues. The CDR3 sequence: CASSESGGASNTIYF. DNA for the CDR3: TGCGCCAGCAGTGAGTCAGGAGGGGCCTCTAACACCATATATTTT.

V is TRBV25-1 and J is TRBJ2-3; TRBD1 or TRBD2 may be the D gene (5 bases each). Germline V lookup: CDR1 MGHDK, CDR2 SYGVNS. Trimming shortened V by 8 bases and J by 5 bases, and 11 bases separated the two germline ends. This CDR3 is 12 amino acids long. Here the CDR3 reads CASGRGEDTQYF. For the CDR3, the DNA is TGTGCCAGCGGCAGAGGGGAAGATACGCAGTATTTT.

The CDR3 bases are TGCGCCAGCAGCCCGGAGCAGGGGATGAACACCGGGGAGCTGTTTTTT. Translating gives CASSPEQGMNTGELFF. The gene calls are TRBV4-1 and TRBJ2-2; D is possibly TRBD1 (6 bases). The CDR3 sequence is 16 residues long. Per germline, CDR1 MGHRA and CDR2 YSYEKL. V was clipped by 4 bases and J by 1 base, with 13 bases between them.

This clonotype was seen a single time. With a much larger clone just one base away, this may be a read error. No conserved phenylalanine or tryptophan is present at the end of the CDR3, so a read error is the likely explanation. The gene calls are TRBV9 and TRBJ2-7; 8 bases map to TRBD1. This CDR3 has 16 residues. Germline CDR1 reads SGDLS; CDR2 reads YYNGEE. With 4 bases clipped from V and 1 base from J, the junction kept 10 bases outside the gene matches. CDR3 in amino acids: CASSHATGTGSYEQYL. CDR3 DNA: TGTGCCAGCAGCCATGCCACCGGGACAGGATCCTACGAGCAGTACCTC.

This clonotype was seen at least ten times. CDR3 DNA: TGTGCCAGCAGTTTAAGCCTATCCTACGAGCAGTACTTC. It yields the protein CASSLSLSYEQYF. The J gene is TRBJ2-7, the V gene TRBV12-3 or TRBV12-4; unclear D gene. Trimming took 2 bases from V and 1 from J, leaving 6 bases between them. The CDR3 runs 13 residues.

In this sample, this clonotype turned up a few times. CDR3 loop: CASSSGSYVSLHF. In DNA form, the CDR3 reads TGTGCCAGCAGTTCCGGATCGTATGTCTCCCTCCACTTT. The genes are TRBV27 and TRBJ1-6; D is undetermined. CDR1 is MNHEY, CDR2 SMNVEV, per germline (reference sequence). V lost 4 bases, J lost 14 bases, and 15 bases lay in between. CDR3 length: 13 amino acids.

This chain joins TRBV24-1 and TRBJ2-1, with D perhaps TRBD1 (6 bases). Germline CDR1 KGHDR, CDR2 SFDVKD. V lost 4 bases and J lost 3, with 9 bases in between. CDR3 length: 14 amino acids. CDR3 sequence reads: CATSDRTVYNEQFF. CDR3 bases: TGTGCCACCAGTGACCGGACAGTCTACAATGAGCAGTTCTTC.

In its sample, this clonotype was seen a few times. In nucleotides, the CDR3 is TGTGCCAGCAGCCAAGCGTCGTGGGGTCTTAGGAAGGTCGCAGAGACCCAGTACTTC. Translation: CASSQASWGLRKVAETQYF. The chain is built from TRBV3-1 and TRBJ2-5, with D uncertain. Germline V gene sequence: CDR1 LGHDT, CDR2 YNNKEL (reference sequence). V was trimmed by 1 base and J by 4 bases, leaving 25 bases between them. This CDR3 is 19 amino acids long.

Only a few counts were recorded for this clonotype. The chain recombines TRBV27 with TRBJ2-7; 8 bases align to TRBD1. CDR1 and CDR2 (germline): MNHEY, SMNVEV (reference sequence). This CDR3 has 15 amino acids. The V segment lost 3 bases and the J segment 5 bases; nucleotides outside the gene matches: 9. This chain's CDR3 is CASSFRTGKVNEQYF. The CDR3 region has the DNA TGTGCCAGCAGTTTCAGGACAGGGAAAGTAAACGAGCAGTACTTC.

This clonotype turned up a few times. The gene calls are TRBV29-1 and TRBJ2-1, with no clear D. This CDR3 contains 11 residues. Deletions cut 3 bases from V and 10 bases from J, with 10 bases between. Germline CDR1 and CDR2: SQVTM and ANQGSEA. The CDR3 nucleotides are TGCAGCGTTGAGCCGCCGATGGAGCAGTTCTTC. Protein: CSVEPPMEQFF.

This clonotype was detected only a few times. This chain joins TRBV28 and TRBJ2-5, with D perhaps matching TRBD2 (7 bases). The CDR3 runs 14 residues. Trimming stripped 6 bases from V and 2 bases from J, with 13 bases between. Germline V gene sequence: CDR1 MDHEN, CDR2 SYDVKM. CDR3 DNA: TGTGCCAGCAGCCCCGGGGGGCGGCAAGAGACCCAGTACTTC. Translating it yields CASSPGGRQETQYF.

The chain carries TRBV5-6 and TRBJ1-5; 9 nucleotides agree with TRBD1. This CDR3 region has 18 residues. CDR1 and CDR2 (germline): SGHDT, YYEEEE. V lost 2 bases to trimming and J lost 2 bases; unmatched junction nucleotides: 11. The chain's CDR3 is CASSFSGRDRDRNQPQHF. The CDR3 DNA sequence: TGTGCCAGCAGCTTTTCGGGGCGGGACAGGGATCGCAATCAGCCCCAGCATTTT.

This clonotype came up a few times. The J gene is TRBJ2-7, the V gene TRBV28; D possibly uses TRBD1 or TRBD2 (6 bases each). The CDR3 has 15 residues. The germline gives CDR1 MDHEN, CDR2 SYDVKM. V was shortened by 6 bases and J by 3 bases, with 18 bases between the two germline ends. The CDR3 sequence is CASRLGSGRGYEQYF. The CDR3 DNA reads as TGTGCCAGCAGGCTCGGGAGTGGCAGGGGCTACGAGCAGTACTTC.

This chain uses TRBV5-1 with TRBJ1-4; weak D call: TRBD1 (5 bases). Trimming shortened V by 3 bases and J by 2 bases, and 23 bases separated the two germline ends. CDR1 is SGHRS, CDR2 YFSETQ, per germline. The CDR3 consists of 19 residues. CDR3 nucleotides: TGCGCCAGCAGCTCCTGGAAGGGGCCGACGGTGAGGACTAATGAAAAACTGTTTTTT. Translation gives CASSSWKGPTVRTNEKLFF.

This clonotype occurred a few times. The J gene is TRBJ1-1, the V gene TRBV5-6, with D maybe TRBD1 (5 bases). V was pared by 6 bases and J by 2 bases, with 17 bases between. The CDR3 has 15 residues. Germline V CDR1 and CDR2: SGHDT, YYEEEE. The CDR3 here is CASTTWGAPNTEAFF. The CDR3 DNA is TGTGCCAGCACCACTTGGGGCGCCCCAAACACTGAAGCTTTCTTT.

This rearrangement joins TRBV4-2 to TRBJ2-1; 9 nucleotides match TRBD2. Germline V gene data show CDR1 as LGHNA and CDR2 as YNFKEQ. There are 16 residues in the CDR3. Trimming at V came to 1 base and at J to 5 bases, leaving 6 bases not matched to a gene. CDR3 in amino acids: CASSQVAGGPHNEQFF. DNA for the CDR3: TGTGCCAGCAGCCAAGTGGCGGGAGGGCCCCACAATGAGCAGTTCTTC.

This clonotype was picked up a small number of times. The CDR3 DNA follows: TGCGCCAGCAGCTTGGAACCCATGGGGGACACCGGGGAGCTGTTTTTT. Amino acids: CASSLEPMGDTGELFF. The genes are TRBV5-1 and TRBJ2-2; D assignment may be TRBD1 or TRBD2 (5 bases each). CDR3 length: 16 residues. V dropped 0 bases and J dropped 3 bases, with 12 bases sitting between them. Germline V CDR1 and CDR2: SGHRS, YFSETQ.

This clonotype occurred a few times. CDR3 sequence (DNA): TGTGCCAGCAGTGAAACCAAGGTAGCAGGTTCACCCCTCCACTTT. It encodes CASSETKVAGSPLHF. J is TRBJ1-6 and V is TRBV2; D unresolved. The germline CDR1 and CDR2 sequences are SNHLY and FYNNEI. The CDR3 length is 15 residues. V lost 2 bases, J lost 9 bases, and 14 bases lay in between.

The V gene is TRBV3-1, the J gene TRBJ2-7, with D possibly matching TRBD1 (6 bases). The V and J ends lost 6 bases and 5 bases respectively, with 17 bases between them. This CDR3 has 14 amino acids. Germline-derived CDR1 and CDR2 are LGHDT and YNNKEL (reference sequence). The CDR3 is CASSVQGAIHEQYF. The DNA of the CDR3 is TGTGCCAGCAGTGTACAGGGTGCCATCCACGAGCAGTACTTC.